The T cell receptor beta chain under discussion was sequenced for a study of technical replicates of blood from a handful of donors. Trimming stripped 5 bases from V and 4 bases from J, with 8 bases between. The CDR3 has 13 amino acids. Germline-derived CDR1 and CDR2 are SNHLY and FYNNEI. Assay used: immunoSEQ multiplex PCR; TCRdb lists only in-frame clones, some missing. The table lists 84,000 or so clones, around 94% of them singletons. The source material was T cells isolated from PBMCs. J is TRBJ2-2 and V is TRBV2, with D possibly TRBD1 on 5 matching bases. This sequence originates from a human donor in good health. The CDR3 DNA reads TGTGCCAGCAGTCCAGACAGCACCGGGGAGCTGTTTTTT. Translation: CASSPDSTGELFF.